A single sample is the source of the 19 T cell receptor beta chains below, sequenced in a study of blood T cell repertoires in COVID-19. Sequencing used immunoSEQ multiplex PCR; TCRdb keeps in-frame clones, though not all of them. The sample holds about 300,000 clones; 85% are singletons and the top ten take 2% to 3%. Sequencing was performed on PBMCs or T cells enriched from blood (not recorded which). These receptor sequences come from a woman between 45 and 65 years old who had recovered from COVID-19.

As regards this clone: Other DNA sequences in the same sample also yield this CDR3. The V and J genes are TRBV18 and TRBJ1-5; TRBD1 is a possible D gene (6 bases). V was shortened by 3 bases and J by 4 bases, with 10 bases between the two germline ends. This CDR3 has 14 amino acids. The germline V gene encodes CDR1 KGHSH and CDR2 LQKENI. The CDR3 spells CASSPRQGNQPQHF. CDR3 DNA sequence: TGTGCCAGCTCACCTCGGCAGGGGAATCAGCCCCAGCATTTT.

The chain has TRBV7-3 and TRBJ2-3; TRBD2 aligns across 11 bases. CDR1 SGHTA and CDR2 FQGTGA come from the germline V gene. The CDR3 consists of 16 residues. V shed 1 base, J shed 3 bases, and the junction held 3 bases outside the gene matches. The CDR3 DNA is TGTGCCAGCAGCTTAAACCTAGCGGGGGGAACAGATACGCAGTATTTT. Its protein product is CASSLNLAGGTDTQYF.

Here the CDR3 reads CATSRDRGLDEKLFF. The CDR3 coding sequence is TGTGCCACCAGTCGGGACAGGGGGTTGGATGAAAAACTGTTTTTT. This sequence joins TRBV15 and TRBJ1-4, with 11 bases aligning to TRBD1. V lost 6 bases to trimming and J lost 6 bases; unmatched junction nucleotides: 6. The germline gives CDR1 LNHNV, CDR2 YYDKDF (reference sequence). The CDR3 sequence is 15 residues long.

The chain links TRBV7-2 to TRBJ1-2; D is undetermined. Per the germline V gene, CDR1 is SGHTA and CDR2 is FQGNSA. The CDR3 extends over 13 amino acids. The V and J ends lost 4 bases and 4 bases respectively, with 10 bases between them. This CDR3 is CASSSGGVYGYTF. Here the CDR3 DNA reads TGTGCCAGCAGCTCTGGCGGGGTCTATGGCTACACCTTC.

This chain links TRBV19 with TRBJ2-5; 7 bases are a match to TRBD2. CDR1 and CDR2 from the germline V gene are LNHDA and SQIVND (reference sequence). V was clipped by 4 bases and J by 5 bases; unmatched bases: 4. CDR3 length: 13 amino acids. This chain's CDR3 is CASSRGLSETQYF. The CDR3 coding sequence is TGTGCCAGTAGTAGGGGACTATCTGAGACCCAGTACTTC. Variable domain in full (rest from reference TRBV19 and TRBJ2-5): DGGITQSPKYLFRKEGQNVTLSCEQNLNHDAMYWYRQDPGQGLRLIYYSQIVNDFQKGDIAEGYSVSREKKESFPLTVTSAQKNPTAFYLCASSRGLSETQYFGPGTRLLVL.

This clone has just a few counts. The chain carries TRBV10-2 and TRBJ1-1; 11 bases line up with TRBD1. The junction had 4 bases not matched to a gene; V was cut back by 7 bases and J by 6 bases. The CDR3 is 13 amino acids. The germline CDR1 and CDR2 sequences are WSHSY and SAAADI. The CDR3 nucleotides are TGCGCCAGCATAGGACAGGGGGCCGCTGAAGCTTTCTTT. Its protein product is CASIGQGAAEAFF.

The chain carries TRBV2 and TRBJ2-5; D is possibly TRBD2 (6 bases). Germline-derived CDR1 and CDR2 are SNHLY and FYNNEI. V lost 6 bases and J 2 bases, leaving 13 bases between the germline ends. This CDR3 has 14 residues. DNA of the CDR3: TGTGCCAGCAGGACAGCTAGCGTACAAGAGACCCAGTACTTC. The encoded protein is CASRTASVQETQYF.

This chain joins TRBV3-1 (or the pseudogene TRBV3-2) and TRBJ2-5; maybe TRBD2 (6 bases). The CDR3 totals 15 residues. V was cut by 1 base and J by 6 bases, with 15 bases left in between. Per germline, CDR1 LGHDT and CDR2 YNNKEL (reference sequence). CDR3 residues: CASSQVFGRGQTQYF. As DNA, the CDR3 is TGTGCCAGCAGCCAAGTCTTCGGGCGGGGACAGACCCAGTACTTC.

This clone was seen only once. The rearrangement joins TRBV12-3 or TRBV12-4 to TRBJ1-2; maybe TRBD1 (6 bases). V lost 7 bases, J lost 8 bases, and 14 bases lay in between. This CDR3 contains 12 residues. The CDR3 spells CASNGGAGGYTF. The CDR3 DNA is TGTGCCAGCAATGGGGGCGCTGGGGGCTACACCTTC.

The chain has TRBV5-1 and TRBJ2-1; the match to TRBD2 covers 7 bases. CDR1 SGHRS and CDR2 YFSETQ come from the germline V gene. J lost 7 bases, V lost 0 bases, and 4 bases had no gene match. CDR3 size: 14 residues. In nucleotides, the CDR3 is TGCGCCAGCAGCTTGGTCCCTAGCGGAAATGAGCAGTTCTTC. It is translated as CASSLVPSGNEQFF.

V and J are TRBV7-9 and TRBJ1-4; no clear D. V lost 6 bases and J 4 bases, leaving 15 bases between the germline ends. Germline V gene lookup returns CDR1 SEHNR and CDR2 FQNEAQ (reference sequence). This CDR3 has 15 residues. Written as DNA, the CDR3 is TGTGCCAGCAGATATCAGGAGGGCGGTAATGAAAAACTGTTTTTT. As protein: CASRYQEGGNEKLFF. The full variable domain, completed using reference TRBV7-9 and TRBJ1-4, is DTGVSQNPRHKITKRGQNVTFRCDPISEHNRLYWYRQTLGQGPEFLTYFQNEAQLEKSRLLSDRFSAERPKGSFSTLEIQRTEQGDSAMYLCASRYQEGGNEKLFFGSGTQLSVL.

The rearrangement joins TRBV3-1 (or the pseudogene TRBV3-2) to TRBJ2-1; TRBD2 matches at 8 bases. The CDR3 runs 18 residues. The J segment lost 5 bases and the V segment lost 0 bases, leaving 12 bases of the junction unmatched. Germline values: CDR1 LGHDT, CDR2 YNNKEL (reference sequence). The CDR3 coding sequence is TGTGCCAGCAGCCAAGATCGGAAGCGGGGGAGAGTCAACAATGAGCAGTTCTTC. The encoded protein is CASSQDRKRGRVNNEQFF.

This clone was seen more than once but under ten times. This chain uses TRBV6-5 with TRBJ1-3; 8 bases align to TRBD1. Germline V gives CDR1 MNHEY, CDR2 SVGAGI. J lost 2 bases, V lost 4 bases, and 4 bases had no gene match. The CDR3 totals 15 residues. Here the CDR3 reads CASSLTGDPGNTIYF. CDR3 DNA: TGTGCCAGCAGTTTGACAGGGGATCCTGGAAACACCATATATTTT.

J is TRBJ1-2 and V is TRBV28; D gene unclear. The CDR3 covers 15 residues. Germline CDR1 reads MDHEN; CDR2 reads SYDVKM. V gave up 2 bases and J gave up 6 bases, with 16 bases separating them. DNA of the CDR3: TGTGCCAGCAGTTTAATCGGCCAGGTACCAGATGGCTACACCTTC. As protein: CASSLIGQVPDGYTF.

This clone has only a few counts. The rearrangement links TRBV28 to TRBJ1-2; possible D gene TRBD1, 6 bases. The CDR3 contains 16 residues. Germline V gene data show CDR1 as MDHEN and CDR2 as SYDVKM. V lost 5 bases and J lost 6, with 22 bases in between. CDR3 residues: CASSGGGSGPLHGYTF. CDR3 coding DNA: TGTGCCAGCAGTGGGGGCGGTTCAGGCCCCCTCCATGGCTACACCTTC.

The V call is TRBV3-1 (or the pseudogene TRBV3-2), the J call TRBJ2-1, with D perhaps TRBD2 (7 bases). The V gene lost 2 bases and the J gene lost 8 bases, with 19 bases spanning the gap. The CDR3 contains 16 residues. Germline CDR1 is LGHDT and CDR2 is YNNKEL (reference sequence). DNA for the CDR3: TGTGCCAGCAGCCAACTCAACGGGGGGCCGAGGGATGAGCAGTTCTTC. Amino acids: CASSQLNGGPRDEQFF.

The CDR3 coding sequence is TGTGCCAGCAGTGAAGCCCAGGGGCCAAATCAGCCCCAGCATTTT. The encoded protein is CASSEAQGPNQPQHF. This rearrangement joins TRBV2 to TRBJ1-5, with a weak D call TRBD1 (6 bases). Trimming removed 0 bases from V and 4 bases from J, with 10 bases in between. CDR1 is SNHLY and CDR2 is FYNNEI in the germline V gene. This CDR3 contains 15 residues.

This sequence joins TRBV24-1 and TRBJ2-1; D possibly corresponds to TRBD2 (5 bases). The CDR3 has 14 amino acids. Germline V gives CDR1 KGHDR, CDR2 SFDVKD. Trimming removed 5 bases from V and 3 bases from J, with 10 bases in between. CDR3 nucleotide sequence: TGTGCCACCAGTGGGAGGACCCGCTACAATGAGCAGTTCTTC. It is translated as CATSGRTRYNEQFF.

J is TRBJ2-7 and V is TRBV9; 10 bases agree with TRBD2. This CDR3 contains 14 residues. V gave up 0 bases and J gave up 3 bases; unmatched junction bases: 0. From germline, CDR1 is SGDLS and CDR2 YYNGEE. In DNA, the CDR3 is TGTGCCAGCAGCGTAGCTAGCGGGGGCTACGAGCAGTACTTC. It specifies CASSVASGGYEQYF.